These T cell receptor beta chains were read from a single sample in a study of blood T cells in healthy people across ages. TCRdb processed the 5' RACE reads anew with MiXCR; each CDR3 protein has one entry. The sample contains around 1,900,000 distinct CDR3 sequences, about two fifths of which appear only once. The sequenced material came from blood. Source of these receptors: a human donor in good health. Both conserved end residues are part of each CDR3. A D gene is named only where the DNA matches it firmly. Where a row states a size, it is once, few, many or the class of an expanded clone; other rows omit it.

CDR3aa	CDR3nt	d_gene	v_gene	abundance	j_gene
CSVEDLSGGVQETQYF	TGCAGCGTTGAAGATCTTAGCGGGGGCGTCCAAGAGACCCAGTACTTC	TRBD2	TRBV29-1	.	TRBJ2-5
CASSLEIGATEAFF	TGTGCCAGCAGCCTGGAGATCGGGGCGACTGAAGCTTTCTTT	.	TRBV5-4	.	TRBJ1-1
CASSLSIPAGTGNIQYF	TGTGCCAGCAGCTTAAGTATCCCGGCCGGGACAGGAAACATTCAGTACTTC	TRBD1	TRBV7-2	.	TRBJ2-4
CASSAVPSTYYTF	TGTGCCAGCAGTGCGGTACCCAGCACGTACTACACCTTC	.	TRBV2	few	TRBJ1-2
CASSLASVSAQYF	TGCGCCAGCAGCTTGGCTAGTGTTTCGGCGCAGTATTTT	.	TRBV5-1	once	TRBJ2-3
CSAETQGLVGENEQFF	TGCAGTGCTGAAACCCAGGGGCTTGTGGGAGAAAATGAGCAGTTCTTC	.	TRBV20-1	few	TRBJ2-1
CAIWGTDSYEQYF	TGTGCCATCTGGGGGACAGACTCCTACGAGCAGTACTTC	TRBD1	TRBV10-3	.	TRBJ2-7
CASLQGRDGYTF	TGTGCCAGCTTACAGGGTCGAGATGGCTACACCTTC	.	TRBV9	.	TRBJ1-2
CANSGESYNEQFF	TGTGCCAACTCCGGGGAATCATACAATGAGCAGTTCTTC	.	TRBV12-3/TRBV12-4	few	TRBJ2-1
CSATGGGRETQYF	TGCAGTGCTACCGGTGGGGGGCGAGAGACCCAGTACTTC	.	TRBV20-1	.	TRBJ2-5
CAISETRGGTGETQYF	TGTGCCATCAGTGAGACCCGCGGGGGGACGGGGGAGACCCAGTACTTC	TRBD2	TRBV10-3	.	TRBJ2-5
CSASLGVGYEQYF	TGCAGTGCTAGCCTGGGTGTCGGTTACGAGCAGTACTTC	.	TRBV20-1	.	TRBJ2-7
CASSLPPTNYGYTF	TGTGCCAGCAGCCTTCCACCGACTAACTATGGCTACACCTTC	.	TRBV6-6	few	TRBJ1-2
CSAEDFRERSYNEQFF	TGCAGCGCTGAAGATTTTAGGGAAAGGTCTTACAATGAGCAGTTCTTC	.	TRBV29-1	.	TRBJ2-1
CASSYGDSTYEQYF	TGTGCCAGCAGTTACGGCGACTCAACCTACGAGCAGTACTTC	.	TRBV6-2/TRBV6-3	.	TRBJ2-7
CASRPGLHYNEQFF	TGTGCCAGCAGGCCGGGACTACACTACAATGAGCAGTTCTTC	TRBD2	TRBV3-1	.	TRBJ2-1
CATSPAAKIGAGELFF	TGTGCCACCAGCCCTGCTGCGAAAATTGGGGCCGGGGAGCTGTTTTTT	.	TRBV15	.	TRBJ2-2
CSARGRGQSGYTF	TGCAGCGCCAGAGGCAGGGGGCAGAGTGGCTACACCTTC	TRBD1	TRBV29-1	.	TRBJ1-2
CASSTQTGQGYTF	TGTGCCAGCAGTACCCAGACAGGGCAGGGCTACACCTTC	TRBD1	TRBV6-1	.	TRBJ1-2
CSAPWAGDYGYTF	TGCAGTGCTCCCTGGGCGGGGGATTATGGCTACACCTTC	.	TRBV20-1	.	TRBJ1-2
CASSVGYSSGANVLTF	TGTGCCAGCAGCGTAGGATACAGCTCTGGGGCCAACGTCCTGACTTTC	.	TRBV9	.	TRBJ2-6
CSAPFAPGRTYEQYF	TGCAGTGCCCCTTTTGCGCCGGGACGCACCTACGAGCAGTACTTC	.	TRBV20-1	.	TRBJ2-7
CAISGSARRGRTYNEQFF	TGCGCCATCAGTGGGTCAGCGAGGCGGGGCCGAACCTACAATGAGCAGTTCTTC	.	TRBV10-3	.	TRBJ2-1
CASSLGGGEGYTF	TGTGCCAGCAGTTTAGGGGGAGGGGAAGGCTACACCTTC	.	TRBV28	few	TRBJ1-2
CASIPWGSGANVLTF	TGTGCCAGCATCCCTTGGGGGAGTGGGGCCAACGTCCTGACTTTC	.	TRBV7-2	few	TRBJ2-6
CASSPQGGGGQYF	TGTGCCAGCAGCCCCCAGGGGGGAGGCGGGCAGTATTTT	.	TRBV7-2	.	TRBJ2-3
CASSQVNGGNTEAFF	TGCGCCAGCAGCCAAGTAAATGGGGGGAACACTGAAGCTTTCTTT	.	TRBV4-1	few	TRBJ1-1
CASSQGPQFSYEQYF	TGTGCCAGTAGTCAGGGGCCCCAATTTTCCTACGAGCAGTACTTC	.	TRBV19	.	TRBJ2-7
CASSYSWKQAYEQYF	TGTGCCAGCAGTTACTCTTGGAAGCAGGCCTACGAGCAGTACTTC	.	TRBV6-5	.	TRBJ2-7
CASSLEGTGFGLSQPQHF	TGTGCCAGCAGCCTAGAAGGAACAGGGTTTGGGTTGAGCCAGCCCCAGCATTTT	.	TRBV7-2	.	TRBJ1-5
CAISESQGFGGYTF	TGTGCCATCAGTGAATCACAGGGATTCGGTGGCTACACCTTC	.	TRBV10-3	.	TRBJ1-2
CASSQDLGGSGGPQHF	TGCGCCAGCAGCCAAGATCTTGGGGGTTCGGGGGGGCCCCAGCATTTT	.	TRBV4-3	.	TRBJ1-5
CASSLTQGKPQHF	TGTGCCAGCAGCTTAACCCAGGGGAAGCCCCAGCATTTT	.	TRBV7-2	.	TRBJ1-5
CASSRQLGYNSPLHF	TGCGCCAGCAGCAGACAGCTAGGTTATAATTCACCCCTCCACTTT	.	TRBV4-3	few	TRBJ1-6
CASGPAVLNTEAFF	TGTGCCAGTGGTCCAGCGGTTTTGAACACTGAAGCTTTCTTT	.	TRBV19	.	TRBJ1-1
CASSLGSGRTGANVLTF	TGTGCCAGCAGCTTAGGGTCAGGGAGGACTGGGGCCAACGTCCTGACTTTC	.	TRBV7-3	few	TRBJ2-6
CASSPEPGTDPYEQYF	TGTGCCAGCAGCCCCGAACCCGGGACGGACCCCTACGAGCAGTACTTC	.	TRBV5-4	.	TRBJ2-7
CASSPLEGQYF	TGTGCCAGCAGCCCCCTCGAGGGCCAGTACTTC	.	TRBV7-6	.	TRBJ2-5
CASSYGGQGSGTEAFF	TGTGCCAGCAGTTACGGGGGACAGGGGAGCGGCACTGAAGCTTTCTTT	TRBD1	TRBV12-3/TRBV12-4	few	TRBJ1-1
CASSQDGLAGNTQYF	TGCGCCAGCAGCCAAGACGGACTAGCGGGGAATACGCAGTATTTT	TRBD2	TRBV4-1	once	TRBJ2-3
CSAERGKSGVSYNEQYF	TGCAGTGCTGAACGGGGTAAAAGCGGGGTATCCTACAATGAGCAGTACTTC	TRBD2	TRBV20-1	.	TRBJ2-7
CASSLSGGGTYNEQFF	TGTGCCAGCAGTCTCAGCGGGGGAGGCACCTACAATGAGCAGTTCTTC	TRBD2	TRBV11-1	once	TRBJ2-1
CSARQGAGSNQPQHF	TGCAGTGCTAGGCAGGGGGCGGGTAGCAATCAGCCCCAGCATTTT	TRBD1	TRBV20-1	.	TRBJ1-5
CASSYIGPEAFF	TGTGCCAGCAGTTATATCGGGCCCGAAGCTTTCTTT	.	TRBV6-2/TRBV6-3	.	TRBJ1-1
CASSQDRGGWNEQFF	TGTGCCAGCAGCCAAGATCGAGGCGGTTGGAATGAGCAGTTCTTC	.	TRBV3-1	.	TRBJ2-1
CASQRVRDTEAFF	TGTGCCAGTCAGAGGGTTAGGGACACTGAAGCTTTCTTT	.	TRBV6-5	.	TRBJ1-1
CASSNPGQGRGEPVAKNIQYF	TGCGCCAGCAGCAACCCCGGACAGGGACGAGGTGAGCCGGTGGCCAAAAACATTCAGTACTTC	TRBD1	TRBV5-1	.	TRBJ2-4
CASSVTGRGRSYEQYF	TGTGCCAGCAGCGTAACGGGCAGGGGACGATCCTACGAGCAGTACTTC	.	TRBV7-2	.	TRBJ2-7
CSASEGGTDMQYF	TGCAGTGCTAGTGAGGGGGGGACAGATATGCAGTATTTT	.	TRBV20-1	.	TRBJ2-3
CASSPREQEKLFF	TGTGCCAGCAGTCCCAGGGAGCAAGAAAAACTGTTTTTT	.	TRBV6-5	.	TRBJ1-4
CASSLIGSGIKETQYF	TGTGCCAGCAGCCTCATTGGTAGCGGGATAAAAGAGACCCAGTACTTC	TRBD2	TRBV3-1	few	TRBJ2-5
CASIGQDYFEQYF	TGTGCCAGTATCGGACAGGACTACTTCGAGCAGTACTTC	.	TRBV6-2/TRBV6-3	.	TRBJ2-7
CASSLGPGEINEQFF	TGTGCCAGCAGCTTAGGTCCAGGGGAGATCAATGAGCAGTTCTTC	.	TRBV7-2	.	TRBJ2-1
CASSLSLRTEAFF	TGTGCCAGCAGCTTGTCACTACGCACTGAAGCTTTCTTT	.	TRBV7-3	.	TRBJ1-1
CSALTSGGQETQYF	TGCAGTGCTTTGACTAGCGGGGGGCAAGAGACCCAGTACTTC	TRBD2	TRBV20-1	.	TRBJ2-5
CASSYSWGYTF	TGTGCCAGCAGTTATTCCTGGGGCTACACCTTC	.	TRBV6-2/TRBV6-3	few	TRBJ1-2
CATSDSDYNEQFF	TGTGCCACCAGTGATTCTGACTACAATGAGCAGTTCTTC	.	TRBV24-1	few	TRBJ2-1
CSARPTGISDTQYF	TGCAGTGCGAGACCGACAGGGATTTCAGATACGCAGTATTTT	TRBD1	TRBV20-1	.	TRBJ2-3